The next 4 T cell receptor beta chains were all read from a single sample in a study of T cells in Graves' hyperthyroidism and ophthalmopathy. RNA transcripts provided the source from which TCR beta CDR3 regions were amplified. During a first-round RT-PCR of the TCR CDR3, the HTBI primer set was used. Each CDR3 protein gets one entry after TCRdb re-called the multiplex PCR reads with MiXCR. This sample carries some 350,000 distinct CDR3 sequences, over 12% of them seen once, and the ten largest clones take roughly a fifth. The sample consisted of blood. These TCRs come from a woman aged 55-70 years with Graves' ophthalmopathy.

This clonotype was found a few times. V gene TRBV7-2 combines with J gene TRBJ2-2; the D gene is possibly TRBD2 (5 bases). Germline V lookup: CDR1 SGHTA, CDR2 FQGNSA. The CDR3 runs 14 residues. V was shortened by 1 base and J by 6 bases, with 9 bases between the two germline ends. CDR3 protein: CASSLGRESGELFF. CDR3 coding DNA: TGTGCCAGCAGCTTAGGCCGGGAATCCGGGGAGCTGTTTTTT.

In this sample, this clonotype turned up many times. The rearrangement links TRBV5-6 to TRBJ2-3; perhaps TRBD2 as D (6 bases). Trimming cost V 5 bases and J 4 bases, with 14 bases left between them. The length of the CDR3 is 14 residues. Looked up from germline, CDR1 is SGHDT and CDR2 is YYEEEE. The CDR3 DNA reads TGTGCCAGCAGTTCCGGAGGGCCCGCAGATACGCAGTATTTT. It encodes CASSSGGPADTQYF.

Concerning this clonotype itself: The CDR3 carries no conserved terminal phenylalanine or tryptophan, so it likely arises from a read error. The chain couples TRBV5-1 to TRBJ2-1; maybe TRBD2 (6 bases). Germline CDR1 and CDR2: SGHRS and YFSETQ. The ends were cut back, 4 bases at V and 7 bases at J, with 15 bases in the middle. The CDR3 consists of 14 residues. CDR3 residues: CASSNPTSGNEQFL. The CDR3 DNA reads as TGCGCCAGCAGCAACCCGACTAGTGGGAATGAGCAGTTCTTA.

Many counts were recorded for this clonotype. The rearrangement joins TRBV28 to TRBJ2-1, with no clear D. The CDR3 spans 13 residues. Germline lookup yields CDR1 MDHEN and CDR2 SYDVKM. Deletions cut 3 bases from V and 0 bases from J, with 3 bases between. Here the CDR3 DNA reads TGTGCCAGCAGTTTTCGCTCCTACAATGAGCAGTTCTTC. This encodes CASSFRSYNEQFF. Looking up the rest from reference TRBV28 and TRBJ2-1 gives the full variable domain: DVKVTQSSRYLVKRTGEKVFLECVQDMDHENMFWYRQDPGLGLRLIYFSYDVKMKEKGDIPEGYSVSREKKERFSLILESASTNQTSMYLCASSFRSYNEQFFGPGTRLTVL.